This T cell receptor beta chain was identified during a study of identical twins. Findings and limits, study-wide: Reduced insertions were recorded for abundant cord blood beta clonotypes, with no such pattern in memory repertoires.

Each cDNA held unique molecular identifiers, and template switching gave it a universal primer site. One entry per CDR3 protein, called by TCRdb with MiXCR from the 5' RACE reads. The table has about 530,000 distinct CDR3 sequences, over 12% seen once. The CDR3 sequence is 15 residues long. V was cut by 4 bases and J by 3 bases, with 16 bases left in between. Germline CDR1 and CDR2: SGHRS and YFSETQ. In the case of this clonotype: Its specificity is unknown.

The sample was also linked to a second study, of yellow fever vaccine responses in identical twins.

This sequence joins TRBV5-1 and TRBJ1-1; D not resolved. This clonotype originated in a woman aged 18-29 years in good health. The sample taken for sequencing was CD4+ T cells sorted from blood. The CDR3 reads CASSPSRFRDTEAFF. The DNA for the CDR3 is TGCGCCAGCAGCCCTTCGCGATTTCGGGACACTGAAGCTTTCTTT.